These 14 T cell receptor beta chains originate from one sample sequenced in a study of beta chain features in type 1 diabetes. The study reverse transcribed the entire isolated RNA, so it sequenced expressed TCRB transcripts. Clones were read by immunoSEQ multiplex PCR, and TCRdb kept only the in-frame ones, dropping some. Counted here are some 280,000 clones, 13% to 15% occurring once; the ten biggest clones make up approximately 0.015%. Overall study findings and caveats: All four CD4+ subsets of Type 1 diabetes patients contained TCRB CDR3s that were moderately but significantly shorter.

These TCRs are of unknown antigen specificity. Sample: naive CD4+ T cells from blood. These TCRs come from a man younger than 45 with type 1 diabetes.

This clone turned up a few times. J is TRBJ2-7 and V is TRBV28, with D perhaps matching TRBD1 (5 bases). V was trimmed by 6 bases and J by 0 bases, leaving 15 bases between them. CDR3 length: 15 residues. CDR1 MDHEN and CDR2 SYDVKM come from the germline V gene. The CDR3 DNA reads TGTGCCAGCAGCGCATCAGGCAGGGTCTCCTACGAGCAGTACTTC. Translated, it gives CASSASGRVSYEQYF.

This clone was observed a handful of times. V is TRBV4-3 and J is TRBJ1-5, with D possibly TRBD1 on 6 matching bases. The CDR3 contains 15 residues. V dropped 0 bases and J dropped 6 bases, with 12 bases sitting between them. Looked up from germline, CDR1 is LGHNA and CDR2 is YSLEER. CDR3 in DNA: TGCGCCAGCAGCCAAGAACACAGGGTTAGTCAGCCCCAGCATTTT. Translating gives CASSQEHRVSQPQHF.

The CDR3 region has the DNA TGTGCCAGCTCACCAATTGCGCTAGAGACCCAGTACTTC. It yields the protein CASSPIALETQYF. The J gene is TRBJ2-5, the V gene TRBV18; D not resolved. Germline V lookup: CDR1 KGHSH, CDR2 LQKENI. Trimming removed 2 bases at V and 4 bases at J, with 8 bases between. The CDR3 consists of 13 residues.

The table lists this clone with a few counts. The chain couples TRBV5-1 to TRBJ2-3; D not resolved. CDR1 is SGHRS and CDR2 is YFSETQ in the germline V gene. V was clipped by 2 bases and J by 1 base, with 11 bases between them. The CDR3 runs to 15 residues. CDR3 bases: TGCGCCAGCAGCTTAGACCCGGCGGGCACAGATACGCAGTATTTT. This gives the protein CASSLDPAGTDTQYF.

V usage is TRBV6-4 and J usage is TRBJ1-1; D is uncertain. Germline V lookup: CDR1 MRHNA, CDR2 SNTAGT. Trimming took off 2 bases at V and 11 bases at J, with 12 bases between the two ends. The CDR3 sequence is 12 residues long. CDR3 amino acids: CASSDDGRLAFF. CDR3 sequence (DNA): TGTGCCAGCAGTGACGATGGGAGGTTGGCTTTCTTT.

This clone was counted only a few times. This sequence joins TRBV6-5 and TRBJ2-7; TRBD1 matches at 7 bases. Looked up from germline, CDR1 is MNHEY and CDR2 is SVGAGI. The CDR3 sequence is 15 residues long. Trimming took 7 bases from V and 3 from J; bases not matched to a gene: 12. CDR3 sequence (DNA): TGTGCCAGCAAAGGTCCGAGACAGGGCGACTACGAGCAGTACTTC. Translating it yields CASKGPRQGDYEQYF.

This clone was picked up a small number of times. This sequence joins TRBV5-1 and TRBJ2-7; D unclear. This CDR3 has 13 residues. Between the trimmed V and J ends, which lost 0 bases and 3 bases, there was a span of 7 bases. Per germline, CDR1 SGHRS and CDR2 YFSETQ. For the CDR3, the DNA is TGCGCCAGCAGCTTGGGCCAGATCTACGAGCAGTACTTC. Amino acid sequence: CASSLGQIYEQYF.

The chain is built from TRBV9 and TRBJ1-2, with D unresolved. Germline V gene sequence: CDR1 SGDLS, CDR2 YYNGEE. The V end lost 7 bases, the J end lost 6 bases, and 19 bases lay between the germline ends. The CDR3 is 14 amino acids. Written as DNA, the CDR3 is TGTGCCAGCTTTCCTCGGGCGAGGGCCCATGGCTACACCTTC. This gives the protein CASFPRARAHGYTF.

This clone was detected a few times. The chain carries TRBV18 and TRBJ2-1; 12 bases are a match to TRBD2. CDR3 size: 15 residues. J lost 6 bases, V lost 6 bases, and 6 bases had no gene match. Per germline, CDR1 KGHSH and CDR2 LQKENI. CDR3 nucleotides: TGTGCCAGCTCCTCCGGACTAGCGGGGCCCAATGAGCAGTTCTTC. Protein: CASSSGLAGPNEQFF.

This clone occurred a few times. CDR3 protein: CASSRLLRSGRAYNEQFF. The CDR3 DNA is TGTGCCAGCAGCCGGTTATTGAGGAGCGGGAGGGCCTACAATGAGCAGTTCTTC. The rearrangement joins TRBV5-8 to TRBJ2-1; 10 nucleotides match TRBD2. J was trimmed by 2 bases and V by 4 bases; bases with no gene match: 12. CDR3 length: 18 amino acids. CDR1 and CDR2 from the germline V gene are SGHTS and YDEGEE.

This clone was counted a few times. The chain carries TRBV28 and TRBJ1-2; 8 bases match TRBD1. In germline, CDR1 is MDHEN, CDR2 SYDVKM. V trimming: 3 bases; J trimming: 11 bases; junction bases outside the gene matches: 5. This CDR3 spans 12 amino acids. As DNA, the CDR3 is TGTGCCAGCAGTTTCTCAGGGGGCTATTACACCTTC. It is translated as CASSFSGGYYTF.

There are a few counts of this clone. This sample includes further DNA sequences coding for the same CDR3. The chain has TRBV4-2 and TRBJ2-2; 7 bases fit TRBD2. CDR3 length: 16 amino acids. The ends lost 1 base at V and 2 bases at J; junction bases unmatched: 4. Germline CDR1 is LGHNA and CDR2 is YNFKEQ. CDR3 nucleotides: TGTGCCAGCAGCCAAGCGAGCGGGGCCAACACCGGGGAGCTGTTTTTT. This sequence encodes CASSQASGANTGELFF.

This chain connects TRBV28 to TRBJ2-5, with a weak D call TRBD2 (5 bases). V lost 3 bases and J 2 bases, leaving 10 bases between the germline ends. Germline V gene data show CDR1 as MDHEN and CDR2 as SYDVKM. The CDR3 is 14 amino acids. The CDR3 coding sequence is TGTGCCAGCAGTTTGGTAGCGCGTCAAGAGACCCAGTACTTC. Translating it yields CASSLVARQETQYF.

DNA of the CDR3: TGCGCCAGCAGCCAAACTAGCGGGGCATTTTACAATGAGCAGTTCTTC. Protein product: CASSQTSGAFYNEQFF. The chain has TRBV4-3 and TRBJ2-1, with 10 bases identical to TRBD2. Germline V lookup: CDR1 LGHNA, CDR2 YSLEER. Losses at the gene ends were 2 bases for V and 4 bases for J; bases not matched to a gene: 5. This CDR3 is built from 16 residues.